This T cell receptor (beta chain) was identified during a study of read filtering for tumor transcriptome and immune sequencing. Looking at the study overall: The cohort had 17 men and over eleven women aged about 45 to 80, mean roughly 70 years. Fewer than 10 patients were R-ISS I, roughly 17 were R-ISS II, about seven were R-ISS III. Study findings and constraints: Dropping single-read clonotypes raised IR-seq and RNA-seq shared-clonotype correlation.

This clonotype has at least ten counts. Its antigen remains unknown. The CDR3 has 15 amino acids. The junction had 13 bases not matched to a gene; V was cut back by 6 bases and J by 6 bases. The library was built from about 370 ng RNA with molecular barcoded adaptors for alpha/delta and beta/gamma chains. TCRdb ran MiXCR on the reads and lists one entry per CDR3 protein. The table lists tens of thousands of distinct CDR3 sequences, 12% to 15% of them singletons. Every patient had bone marrow sampled while the disease was active. Sequenced: a population of CD138-negative cells sorted from bone marrow. The V gene is TRBV12-3 or TRBV12-4, the J gene TRBJ2-7; 8 nucleotides line up with TRBD2. This clonotype was sampled from a donor over 35 with multiple myeloma. The CDR3 region is CASSQKGLAGTEQYF. Here the CDR3 DNA reads TGTGCCAGCAGCCAAAAGGGGCTAGCGGGTACCGAGCAGTACTTC.